The rows below give T cell receptor beta chains drawn from one sample of a study of regulatory T cells in long-lasting Graves disease. TCRdb re-derived calls from the multiplex PCR reads in MiXCR, one entry per CDR3 protein. The profile covers about 440,000 distinct CDR3 sequences, with about 15% appearing a single time and roughly 17% taken by the ten largest. This sample also belongs to another study, concerning T cells in Graves' hyperthyroidism and ophthalmopathy.

The source material was peripheral blood mononuclear cells (PBMCs), sampled at new diagnosis, from a patient treated with antithyroid drugs. The receptors derive from a woman in her thirties with Graves disease. Both conserved end residues are part of each CDR3. The D gene is left open where the match is weak. Clone size, where shown, is once, few, many, or a class for clones that have expanded.

>TRBV19|TRBJ2-1|many|TRBD2
CASIGSSGRYEQFF
TGTGCCAGTATAGGGTCTAGCGGGAGGTATGAGCAGTTCTTC
>TRBV29-1|TRBJ1-1|many|TRBD1
CSAGTAMNTEAFF
TGCAGCGCAGGGACAGCGATGAACACTGAAGCTTTCTTT
>TRBV19|TRBJ1-1|few|NA
CATKGVTEAFF
TGTGCCACAAAGGGGGTCACTGAAGCTTTCTTT
>TRBV30|TRBJ1-1|few|NA
CAGTTLGDTEAFF
TGTGCCGGGACGACATTGGGCGACACTGAAGCTTTCTTT
>TRBV6-1|TRBJ1-1|many|TRBD1
CASSLTGQGDTEAFF
TGTGCCAGCAGTCTCACGGGACAGGGGGACACTGAAGCTTTCTTT
>TRBV10-3|TRBJ2-1|many|TRBD2
CAISDGTSGSRNEQFF
TGTGCCATCAGTGACGGGACTAGCGGGTCCCGCAATGAGCAGTTCTTC
>TRBV6-5|TRBJ2-5|many|NA
CASSYSTQETQYF
TGTGCCAGCAGTTACTCGACGCAGGAGACCCAGTACTTC
>TRBV20-1|TRBJ2-7|few|NA
CSASGTPSYEQYF
TGCAGTGCTTCCGGGACACCCTCCTACGAGCAGTACTTC
>TRBV7-3|TRBJ2-1|NA|TRBD1
CASRGQGDSYNEQFF
TGTGCCAGCAGGGGACAGGGGGACTCCTACAATGAGCAGTTCTTC
>TRBV28|TRBJ2-5|many|TRBD1
CASSGTGGQETQYF
TGTGCCAGCAGTGGGACAGGGGGGCAAGAGACCCAGTACTTC
>TRBV28|TRBJ2-7|many|NA
CASSSGNSYEQYF
TGTGCCAGCAGTTCCGGGAACTCCTACGAGCAGTACTTC
>TRBV28|TRBJ2-2|many|NA
CASRAGARTGELFF
TGTGCCAGCCGGGCTGGGGCGCGTACCGGGGAGCTGTTTTTT
>TRBV7-2|TRBJ2-3|NA|TRBD2
CASSLAGTSGRKSTDTQYF
TGTGCCAGCAGCTTAGCCGGGACTAGCGGGAGGAAAAGCACAGATACGCAGTATTTT
>TRBV5-1|TRBJ2-2|many|TRBD1
CASSEGQGNTGELFF
TGCGCCAGCAGCGAGGGACAGGGGAACACCGGGGAGCTGTTTTTT
>TRBV28|TRBJ2-5|many|TRBD1
CASSLGGQGRETQYF
TGTGCCAGCAGTTTAGGTGGACAGGGGCGCGAGACCCAGTACTTC
>TRBV18|TRBJ2-1|many|TRBD1
CASFWTGGHNEQFF
TGTGCCAGCTTTTGGACAGGGGGGCACAATGAGCAGTTCTTC
>TRBV28|TRBJ2-3|many|NA
CASSPRLVWLGTDTQYF
TGTGCCAGCAGCCCTCGGCTCGTGTGGCTCGGCACAGATACGCAGTATTTT
>TRBV6-1|TRBJ1-3|NA|NA
CACRAHSGNTIYF
TGTGCCTGCCGGGCCCACTCTGGAAACACCATATATTTT
>TRBV18|TRBJ1-5|many|TRBD1
CASSDRVHPEHF
TGTGCCAGCTCGGACAGGGTTCACCCAGAACATTTT
>TRBV7-2|TRBJ2-5|many|TRBD2
CASSRKDGTSPYF
TGTGCCAGCAGCCGAAAAGACGGGACTAGCCCGTACTTC
>TRBV5-1|TRBJ1-2|many|NA
CASSLPSRTDGYTF
TGCGCCAGCAGCTTGCCCTCACGGACAGACGGCTACACCTTC
>TRBV2|TRBJ2-4|many|NA
CASSNEAGSRNIQYF
TGTGCCAGCAGTAACGAAGCCGGGTCAAGAAACATTCAGTACTTC
>TRBV24-1|TRBJ2-1|many|TRBD2
CATNLRASGSNYNEQFF
TGTGCCACCAACCTTAGGGCTAGCGGGAGTAACTACAATGAGCAGTTCTTC
>TRBV29-1|TRBJ2-5|NA|TRBD2
CSVVPSGLQETQYF
TGCAGCGTTGTACCTAGCGGGCTCCAAGAGACCCAGTACTTC
>TRBV13|TRBJ1-4|few|TRBD1
CTSSNQGYRGTNEKLFF
TGTACCAGCAGCAACCAGGGATACAGGGGAACTAATGAAAAACTGTTTTTT
>TRBV10-3|TRBJ2-5|NA|NA
CAAAGAHQETQYF
TGTGCCGCCGCAGGGGCCCACCAAGAGACCCAGTACTTC
>TRBV7-8|TRBJ2-7|many|NA
CASSLGQASYEQYF
TGTGCCAGCAGCTTGGGGCAGGCATCCTACGAGCAGTACTTC
>TRBV6-5|TRBJ2-5|few|TRBD2
CASSYSFIRLAGEGETRYF
TGTGCCAGCAGTTACTCATTTATTCGGCTAGCGGGAGAGGGAGAGACCCGGTACTTC
>TRBV5-1|TRBJ2-1|NA|TRBD2
CASSLELAGEVGQFF
TGCGCCAGCAGCTTGGAACTAGCGGGAGAGGTAGGGCAGTTCTTC
>TRBV5-1|TRBJ2-7|NA|TRBD2
CASSSGLAGPKDGEQYF
TGCGCCAGCAGCTCTGGACTAGCGGGACCCAAAGACGGCGAGCAGTACTTC
>TRBV5-5|TRBJ1-4|many|NA
CASSLITSEKLFF
TGTGCCAGCAGCTTGATCACAAGCGAAAAACTGTTTTTT
>TRBV5-1|TRBJ1-1|many|NA
CASSLGRGGEAFF
TGCGCCAGCAGCTTGGGCAGGGGTGGTGAAGCTTTCTTT
>TRBV5-1|TRBJ2-3|NA|NA
CASRLATSTDTQYF
TGCGCCAGCAGGCTAGCGACTAGCACAGATACGCAGTATTTT